The sequence of this T cell receptor (beta chain) was determined in a study of blood T cells in healthy people across ages. Primers used in a second PCR of roughly 7 to 11 cycles were a sample-barcoded 5' primer and a J-beta primer mix. TCRdb called the 5' RACE reads again in MiXCR, with one record for every CDR3 protein. The sample contains hundreds of thousands of distinct CDR3 sequences, about 30% of which appear only once. What was sequenced was blood. The receptor's source is an elderly woman in good health.

The CDR3 loop reads CASSQEWRAGGLTGGELFF. CDR3 DNA: TGTGCCAGCAGCCAAGAGTGGCGAGCGGGGGGCCTTACGGGCGGGGAGCTGTTTTTT. V is TRBV4-2 and J is TRBJ2-2; 9 bases align to TRBD2. The CDR3 runs to 19 residues. The J segment lost 7 bases and the V segment lost 0 bases, leaving 15 bases of the junction unmatched. Germline V gene sequence: CDR1 LGHNA, CDR2 YNFKEQ.